The sequence of this T cell receptor (beta chain) was determined in a study of T cells expressing NK-cell markers. Overall study context: Repertoire data for TCR beta were derived from sorted T cells (CD3+CD56+NKG2C+, CD3+CD56+NKG2C- and CD3+CD56-NKG2C+). Broader study findings: These clonotypes additionally ranked first within the CD3+CD56-NKG2C+ fraction of a few donors. NKG2C+ dominant clonotype frequencies in five or six donors were roughly 1.0-7.5% of CD8+ T cells.

This CDR3 is built from 15 residues. Germline-derived CDR1 and CDR2 are LGHNA and YSLEER. As to this clonotype: As yet, its antigen is unknown.

No DNA is given; TCRdb re-called the 5' RACE reads and lists each CDR3 protein once. The sample is made up of roughly 430,000 distinct CDR3 sequences, and the top ten hold 6% to 8% of it. Sequencing was performed on blood T cells: a sorted CD56 or NKG2C T cell subset, CD4+ or CD8+ T cells, or bulk PBMC T cells (not recorded which). The clonotype comes from a woman between 18 and 70 years old in good health. J is TRBJ2-7 and V is TRBV4-3. The CDR3 region is CASSQETEIPYEQYF.